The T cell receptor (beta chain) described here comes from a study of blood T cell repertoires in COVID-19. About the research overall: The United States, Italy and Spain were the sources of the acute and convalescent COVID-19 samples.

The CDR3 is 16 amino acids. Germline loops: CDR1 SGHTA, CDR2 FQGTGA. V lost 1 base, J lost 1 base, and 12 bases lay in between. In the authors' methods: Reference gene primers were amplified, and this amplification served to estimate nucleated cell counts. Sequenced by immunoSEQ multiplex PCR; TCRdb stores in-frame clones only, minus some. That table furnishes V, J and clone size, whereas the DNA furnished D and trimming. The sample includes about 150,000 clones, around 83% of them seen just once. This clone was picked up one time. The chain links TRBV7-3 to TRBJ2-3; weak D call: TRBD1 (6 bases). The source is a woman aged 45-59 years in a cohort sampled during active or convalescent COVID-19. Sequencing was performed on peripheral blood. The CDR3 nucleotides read TGTGCCAGCAGCTTAAATAGGGCAGGGGGCACAGATACGCAGTATTTT. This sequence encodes CASSLNRAGGTDTQYF.